The 18 T cell receptor beta chains below all came from one sample that was sequenced in a study of T cells in tuberculosis. TCRdb's table, derived via immunoSEQ multiplex PCR, lists solely in-frame clones and lacks some. The data contain approximately 30,000 clones, 87% of them singletons. The time point is: new active TB diagnosis, blood taken before or within 7 days of starting treatment. The sequencing used PBMCs, collected at tuberculosis diagnosis. The receptors shown here come from an adult with tuberculosis.

The J gene is TRBJ1-5, the V gene TRBV11-2; D remains ambiguous. CDR3 length: 15 amino acids. Germline CDR1 and CDR2: SGHAT and FQNNGV. The V end lost 2 bases, the J end lost 0 bases, and 8 bases lay between the germline ends. CDR3 region: CASSLSGYSNQPQHF. CDR3 nucleotide sequence: TGTGCCAGCAGCTTAAGCGGATATAGCAATCAGCCCCAGCATTTT. The variable domain in full, with the rest retrieved from reference TRBV11-2 and TRBJ1-5, is EAGVAQSPRYKIIEKRQSVAFWCNPISGHATLYWYQQILGQGPKLLIQFQNNGVVDDSQLPKDRFSAERLKGVDSTLKIQPAKLEDSAVYLCASSLSGYSNQPQHFGDGTRLSIL.

The V gene is TRBV28, the J gene TRBJ2-4, with 8 bases identical to TRBD2. The germline gives CDR1 MDHEN, CDR2 SYDVKM. V shed 4 bases and J 6 bases; nucleotides not matched to a gene: 8. The CDR3 has 15 amino acids. In DNA form, the CDR3 reads TGTGCCAGCAGTTCAACACTCCGGGGGGGAAACATTCAGTACTTC. Its translation is CASSSTLRGGNIQYF.

The chain employs TRBV9 and TRBJ2-1; 13 bases fit TRBD2. The CDR3 covers 16 residues. CDR1 and CDR2 (germline): SGDLS, YYNGEE. V lost 3 bases to trimming and J lost 9 bases; unmatched junction nucleotides: 9. This CDR3 reads CASSGGTSGALAEQFF. The CDR3, as DNA: TGTGCCAGCAGCGGAGGGACTAGCGGGGCTTTAGCTGAGCAGTTCTTC.

The J gene is TRBJ1-1, the V gene TRBV10-3; TRBD1 matches at 7 bases. Germline trimming cut 4 bases from V and 4 bases from J; bases unmatched to any gene: 6. Germline V lookup: CDR1 ENHRY, CDR2 SYGVKD. There are 14 residues in the CDR3. CDR3 bases: TGTGCCATCAGTGTCAGGGGGGATTCCACTGAAGCTTTCTTT. Its translation is CAISVRGDSTEAFF.

The chain uses TRBV30 and TRBJ1-3, with a tentative D call TRBD1 (6 bases). V lost 3 bases to trimming and J lost 4 bases, with 13 bases between them. CDR1 is GTSNPN and CDR2 is SVGIG in the germline V gene (reference sequence). The CDR3 is 14 amino acids. CDR3 nucleotide sequence: TGTGCCTGGAGAGACCCAGGGGTAGGAAACACCATATATTTT. Its translation: CAWRDPGVGNTIYF.

The chain has TRBV29-1 and TRBJ2-2; 7 bases align to TRBD2. The junction had 8 bases not matched to a gene; V was cut back by 7 bases and J by 6 bases. The germline V gene encodes CDR1 SQVTM and CDR2 ANQGSEA. The CDR3 is 13 residues long. CDR3 nucleotides: TGCAGCGCGACCGGGGGAGGGGCCGGGGAGCTGTTTTTT. It codes for CSATGGGAGELFF.

The V and J genes are TRBV25-1 and TRBJ1-2; 8 bases agree with TRBD1. CDR3 size: 14 residues. The trim removed 4 bases at V and 4 bases at J, leaving 5 bases unmatched. Per the germline V gene, CDR1 is MGHDK and CDR2 is SYGVNS. CDR3 protein: CASSAGTGAYGYTF. As DNA, the CDR3 is TGTGCCAGCAGTGCCGGGACAGGAGCCTATGGCTACACCTTC.

The chain is built from TRBV5-5 and TRBJ2-3; D call uncertain. V lost 0 bases, J lost 0 bases, and 8 bases lay in between. The CDR3 runs to 15 residues. Germline-derived CDR1 and CDR2 are SGHKS and YYEKEE (reference sequence). Written as DNA, the CDR3 is TGTGCCAGCAGCTTGGGCTCTAGGAGCACAGATACGCAGTATTTT. Its protein is CASSLGSRSTDTQYF. Full variable domain (rest looked up from reference TRBV5-5 and TRBJ2-3): DAGVTQSPTHLIKTRGQQVTLRCSPISGHKSVSWYQQVLGQGPQFIFQYYEKEERGRGNFPDRFSARQFPNYSSELNVNALLLGDSALYLCASSLGSRSTDTQYFGPGTRLTVL.

In its sample, this clone was seen a few times. The rearrangement links TRBV5-1 to TRBJ1-2, with no clear D. CDR1 SGHRS and CDR2 YFSETQ come from the germline V gene. V dropped 0 bases and J dropped 6 bases, with 18 bases sitting between them. The CDR3 sequence is 16 residues long. This chain's CDR3 is CASSLDRSSTDHGYTF. In DNA, the CDR3 is TGCGCCAGCAGCTTGGACCGTTCGTCTACAGACCATGGCTACACCTTC. Using reference TRBV5-1 and TRBJ1-2 for the parts outside the CDR3, the full variable domain is KAGVTQTPRYLIKTRGQQVTLSCSPISGHRSVSWYQQTPGQGLQFLFEYFSETQRNKGNFPGRFSGRQFSNSRSEMNVSTLELGDSALYLCASSLDRSSTDHGYTFGSGTRLTVV.

This clone appeared a few times. The chain uses TRBV6-1 and TRBJ1-1, with 7 bases that match TRBD1. This CDR3 is built from 11 residues. Germline CDR1 and CDR2: MNHNS and SASEGT. Losses at the gene ends were 7 bases for V and 9 bases for J; bases not matched to a gene: 5. The CDR3 nucleotides read TGTGCCAGCAAGATACAGGGGAAAGCTTTCTTT. This translates into CASKIQGKAFF.

The rearrangement uses TRBV2 and TRBJ2-2; 7 positions agree with TRBD2. The V and J ends lost 6 bases and 0 bases, in that order; junction bases with no gene match: 7. Germline-derived CDR1 and CDR2 are SNHLY and FYNNEI. This CDR3 is 16 amino acids long. The CDR3: CASRQEGGANTGELFF. The CDR3 DNA is TGTGCCAGCAGACAAGAGGGAGGGGCGAACACCGGGGAGCTGTTTTTT.

This clone has only a few counts. The V and J genes are TRBV10-3 and TRBJ2-7; a weak D match, TRBD2 (6 bases). Germline lookup yields CDR1 ENHRY and CDR2 SYGVKD. Trimming removed 8 bases at V and 1 base at J, with 15 bases between. The CDR3 consists of 14 residues. In DNA, the CDR3 is TGTGCCATCCGATGGGACGGACTATCCTACGAGCAGTACTTC. Protein sequence: CAIRWDGLSYEQYF.

In its sample, this clone was seen once. V usage is TRBV19 and J usage is TRBJ1-2; D not resolved. Deletions cut 0 bases from V and 4 bases from J, with 12 bases between. CDR1 and CDR2 from the germline V gene are LNHDA and SQIVND (reference sequence). This CDR3 contains 15 residues. The CDR3 is CASSIDEASGYGYTF. The CDR3, as DNA: TGTGCCAGTAGTATAGATGAGGCATCGGGCTATGGCTACACCTTC.

The chain is built from TRBV4-3 and TRBJ2-1; 7 positions agree with TRBD1. Germline V CDR1 and CDR2: LGHNA, YSLEER. This CDR3 comprises 15 residues. V was clipped by 4 bases and J by 9 bases; unmatched bases: 12. CDR3 sequence: CASSLRQGDSSEQFF. CDR3 DNA: TGCGCCAGCAGCCTAAGACAGGGCGATTCGAGTGAGCAGTTCTTC.

The V call is TRBV4-2, the J call TRBJ1-2, with 12 bases matching TRBD1. The CDR3 totals 16 residues. Per germline, CDR1 LGHNA and CDR2 YNFKEQ. Trimming removed 1 base from V and 6 bases from J; junction bases left unmatched: 6. CDR3 amino acids: CASSQGGTGGDNGYTF. Written as DNA, the CDR3 is TGTGCCAGCAGCCAAGGGGGGACAGGGGGCGATAATGGCTACACCTTC.

The genes are TRBV29-1 and TRBJ2-5; 8 bases fit TRBD2. Germline V gene data show CDR1 as SQVTM and CDR2 as ANQGSEA. V shed 1 base, J shed 3 bases, and the junction held 7 bases outside the gene matches. CDR3 length equals 15 residues. The CDR3 reads CSVEVPGLGEETQYF. DNA for the CDR3: TGCAGCGTTGAAGTACCGGGACTAGGGGAAGAGACCCAGTACTTC.

The chain employs TRBV6-5 and TRBJ1-4; a weak D match, TRBD1 (5 bases). Germline V gives CDR1 MNHEY, CDR2 SVGAGI. V lost 6 bases and J lost 5, with 13 bases in between. This CDR3 spans 14 amino acids. CDR3 sequence reads: CASSPWDSNEKLFF. The DNA for the CDR3 is TGTGCCAGCAGCCCCTGGGACTCCAATGAAAAACTGTTTTTT.

This rearrangement joins TRBV7-9 to TRBJ2-3, with D maybe TRBD2 (6 bases). Between the trimmed V and J ends, which lost 4 bases and 2 bases, there was a span of 13 bases. CDR3 length: 15 residues. Germline V gives CDR1 SEHNR, CDR2 FQNEAQ (reference sequence). This CDR3 reads CASSSTGGATDTQYF. CDR3 DNA sequence: TGTGCCAGCAGCTCCACAGGCGGGGCCACAGATACGCAGTATTTT.